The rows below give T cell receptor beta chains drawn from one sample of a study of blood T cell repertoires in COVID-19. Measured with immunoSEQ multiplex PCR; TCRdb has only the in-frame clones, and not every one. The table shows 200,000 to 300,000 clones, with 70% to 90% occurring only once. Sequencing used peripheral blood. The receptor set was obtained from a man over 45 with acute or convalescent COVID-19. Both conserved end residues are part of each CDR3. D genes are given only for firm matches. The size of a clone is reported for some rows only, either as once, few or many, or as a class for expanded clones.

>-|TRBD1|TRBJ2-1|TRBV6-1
CASSESGQHNEQFF
TGTGCCAGCAGTGAATCGGGACAGCACAATGAGCAGTTCTTC
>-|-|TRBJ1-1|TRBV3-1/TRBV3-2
CASSQSTEAFF
TGTGCCAGCAGCCAATCAACTGAAGCTTTCTTT
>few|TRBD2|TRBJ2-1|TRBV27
CASKVGSGRIEQFF
TGTGCCAGCAAGGTAGGGAGCGGGAGAATCGAGCAGTTCTTC
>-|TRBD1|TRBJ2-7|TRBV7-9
CASSSGTGLYEQYF
TGTGCCAGCAGCTCCGGGACAGGGTTGTACGAGCAGTACTTC
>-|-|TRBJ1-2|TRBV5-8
CASSLLGQRMGYTF
TGTGCCAGCAGCTTGTTAGGACAGCGCATGGGCTACACCTTC
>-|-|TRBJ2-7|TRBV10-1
CASSESVHGAFEQYF
TGCGCCAGCAGTGAGTCCGTCCATGGGGCTTTCGAGCAGTACTTC
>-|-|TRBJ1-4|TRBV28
CASSFGGGAGENEKLFF
TGTGCCAGCAGTTTCGGAGGGGGGGCAGGGGAAAATGAAAAACTGTTTTTT
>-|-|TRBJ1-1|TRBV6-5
CATSQGMNTEAFF
TGTGCCACCTCACAGGGAATGAACACTGAAGCTTTCTTT
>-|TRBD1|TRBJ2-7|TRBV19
CASSVWAGTGNEQYF
TGTGCCAGTAGTGTGTGGGCCGGGACAGGGAACGAGCAGTACTTC
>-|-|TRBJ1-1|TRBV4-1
CASSQAGTEGAEAFF
TGCGCCAGCAGCCAAGCTGGGACTGAGGGCGCTGAAGCTTTCTTT
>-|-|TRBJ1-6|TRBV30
CAWKGRELKALHF
TGTGCCTGGAAAGGACGGGAGCTCAAGGCCCTCCACTTT
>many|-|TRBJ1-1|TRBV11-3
CASSPGVGLGTEAFF
TGTGCCAGCAGCCCAGGGGTCGGCCTCGGCACTGAAGCTTTCTTT
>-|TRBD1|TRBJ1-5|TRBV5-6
CASSFGQGNQPQHF
TGTGCCAGCAGTTTCGGACAGGGAAATCAGCCCCAGCATTTT
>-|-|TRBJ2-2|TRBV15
CATSPTGYTGELFF
TGTGCCACTTCCCCTACGGGGTACACCGGGGAGCTGTTTTTT
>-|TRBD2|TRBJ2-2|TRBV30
CAWRRAGENTGELFF
TGTGCCTGGAGAAGAGCGGGGGAGAACACCGGGGAGCTGTTTTTT
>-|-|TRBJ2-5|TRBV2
CANKGGEYQETQYF
TGTGCCAACAAAGGGGGGGAATACCAAGAGACCCAGTACTTC
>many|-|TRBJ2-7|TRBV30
CAWGEGSEQYF
TGTGCCTGGGGAGAGGGGTCCGAGCAGTACTTC
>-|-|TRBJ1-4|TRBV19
CASSTSGSNEKLFF
TGTGCCAGTAGTACCTCGGGATCTAATGAAAAACTGTTTTTT
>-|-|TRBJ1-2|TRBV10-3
CAISREDYGYTF
TGTGCCATCAGCAGGGAAGACTATGGCTACACCTTC
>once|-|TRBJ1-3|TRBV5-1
CASSFGSDSGNTIYF
TGCGCCAGCAGCTTCGGGTCAGACTCTGGAAACACCATATATTTT
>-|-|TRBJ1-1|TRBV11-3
CASRRNMNTEAFF
TGTGCCAGCCGTCGAAACATGAACACTGAAGCTTTCTTT
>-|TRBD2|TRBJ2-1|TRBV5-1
CASSRGLAVSYNEQFF
TGCGCCAGCAGCCGGGGACTAGCGGTCTCCTACAATGAGCAGTTCTTC
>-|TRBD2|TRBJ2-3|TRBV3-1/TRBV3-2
CASSQGTSPGGVATQYF
TGTGCCAGCAGCCAAGGGACTAGCCCCGGGGGAGTCGCTACGCAGTATTTT
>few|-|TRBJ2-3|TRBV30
CAWGLSTDTQYF
TGTGCCTGGGGACTAAGCACAGATACGCAGTATTTT
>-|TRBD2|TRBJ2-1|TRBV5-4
CASSLPGLSYNEQFF
TGTGCCAGCAGCTTACCGGGACTATCCTACAATGAGCAGTTCTTC
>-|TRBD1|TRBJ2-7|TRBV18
CASSPGTGPFEQYF
TGTGCCAGCTCACCCGGGACAGGCCCCTTCGAGCAGTACTTC
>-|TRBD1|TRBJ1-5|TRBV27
CASSKQGWGFSNQPQHF
TGTGCCAGCAGTAAACAGGGGTGGGGTTTTAGCAATCAGCCCCAGCATTTT